What follows are 21 T cell receptor beta chains derived from one specimen sequenced in a study of T cell responses to AZD1222 COVID-19 vaccine. Sequencing was performed with immunoSEQ multiplex PCR; in TCRdb, only in-frame clones are kept and a portion is missing. The sample lists approximately 110,000 clones; roughly 88% were seen once. The sequencing here drew on peripheral blood, taken on day 0 of AZD1222 vaccination. The receptors here all came from an adult in good health.

This clone was recorded a few times. Other DNA sequences in this specimen translate into the identical CDR3. The chain carries TRBV12-3 or TRBV12-4 and TRBJ1-5; D gene unclear. The CDR3 runs 13 residues. Trimming took off 0 bases at V and 4 bases at J, with 4 bases between the two ends. In DNA form, the CDR3 reads TGTGCCAGCAGTTTAGCAGAAAATCAGCCCCAGCATTTT. Residues: CASSLAENQPQHF.

This sequence joins TRBV27 and TRBJ1-5; D uncertain. The CDR3 is 13 amino acids. Trimming removed 3 bases from V and 5 bases from J, with 8 bases in between. Germline CDR1 MNHEY, CDR2 SMNVEV (reference sequence). The CDR3 nucleotides read TGTGCCAGCAGTTTCTGGGTGGATCAGCCCCAGCATTTT. Protein product: CASSFWVDQPQHF.

The gene calls are TRBV5-4 and TRBJ2-1, with 7 positions matching TRBD2. This CDR3 contains 15 residues. V lost 0 bases and J lost 4; bases outside the gene matches: 4. Germline V gene data show CDR1 as SGHNT and CDR2 as YYREEE (reference sequence). CDR3 coding DNA: TGTGCCAGCAGCTTGGGTCTAGCGGTGTACAATGAGCAGTTCTTC. Residues: CASSLGLAVYNEQFF. Based on the CDR3 plus reference TRBV5-4 and TRBJ2-1, the full variable domain is ETGVTQSPTHLIKTRGQQVTLRCSSQSGHNTVSWYQQALGQGPQFIFQYYREEENGRGNFPPRFSGLQFPNYSSELNVNALELDDSALYLCASSLGLAVYNEQFFGPGTRLTVL.

This chain links TRBV10-3 with TRBJ1-1; 7 bases map to TRBD1. The junction had 2 bases not matched to a gene; V was cut back by 7 bases and J by 0 bases. Germline loops: CDR1 ENHRY, CDR2 SYGVKD. There are 13 residues in the CDR3. The CDR3 bases are TGTGCCATCAAACAGGGGATGAACACTGAAGCTTTCTTT. Translation: CAIKQGMNTEAFF.

The chain employs TRBV7-2 and TRBJ2-7, with 7 bases fitting TRBD1. CDR3 length: 14 residues. Germline V lookup: CDR1 SGHTA, CDR2 FQGNSA. Germline trimming cut 5 bases from V and 2 bases from J; bases unmatched to any gene: 6. The CDR3 DNA follows: TGTGCCAGCAGCCTCGGGACAGAAGCCTACGAGCAGTACTTC. It codes for CASSLGTEAYEQYF.

Only one count was recorded for this clone. The chain couples TRBV5-4 to TRBJ1-1; no reliable D call. CDR1 is SGHNT, CDR2 YYREEE, per germline (reference sequence). V lost 4 bases and J lost 2, with 9 bases in between. The CDR3 runs 13 residues. As DNA, the CDR3 is TGTGCCAGCAGCCCACTCGCCAACACTGAAGCTTTCTTT. Encoded protein: CASSPLANTEAFF.

This clone occurred once. The chain carries TRBV28 and TRBJ1-1; D is ambiguous. The CDR3 is made up of 12 amino acids. Germline V lookup: CDR1 MDHEN, CDR2 SYDVKM. V was pared by 8 bases and J by 6 bases, with 13 bases between. The CDR3 bases are TGTGCCAGCGGAGCCTCAGTAGCTGAAGCTTTCTTT. This codes for CASGASVAEAFF.

This rearrangement joins TRBV28 to TRBJ1-6; possible D gene TRBD1, 5 bases. The CDR3 is 14 residues long. V was clipped by 3 bases and J by 7 bases, with 10 bases between them. Germline V CDR1 and CDR2: MDHEN, SYDVKM. The CDR3 nucleotides are TGTGCCAGCAGTTTCCCAGGGAACAATTCACCCCTCCACTTT. Translating it yields CASSFPGNNSPLHF.

The chain has TRBV7-9 and TRBJ2-7, with 9 bases that match TRBD2. CDR3 size: 14 residues. V lost 5 bases to trimming and J lost 1 base; unmatched junction nucleotides: 3. Germline lookup yields CDR1 SEHNR and CDR2 FQNEAQ (reference sequence). The CDR3 region is CASSPSGGSYEQYF. For the CDR3, the DNA is TGTGCCAGCAGCCCCAGCGGGGGGTCCTACGAGCAGTACTTC.

The chain has TRBV28 and TRBJ2-7, with 7 nucleotides matching TRBD1. V gave up 4 bases and J gave up 2 bases; unmatched junction bases: 14. This CDR3 has 17 residues. Germline assignment: CDR1 MDHEN and CDR2 SYDVKM. CDR3 residues: CASSSWGREGAAYEQYF. CDR3 bases: TGTGCCAGCAGTTCTTGGGGTCGAGAGGGGGCCGCCTACGAGCAGTACTTC.

The chain combines TRBV6-5 with TRBJ1-2; D gene ambiguous. The V end lost 8 bases, the J end lost 0 bases, and 13 bases lay between the germline ends. CDR1 and CDR2 (germline): MNHEY, SVGAGI. The CDR3 consists of 14 residues. The CDR3 DNA is TGTGCCAGCCCCAAGACCTGCGCTAACTATGGCTACACCTTC. This sequence encodes CASPKTCANYGYTF.

This clone turned up a few times. V and J are TRBV11-1 and TRBJ1-1, with 7 bases lining up with TRBD1. The CDR3 totals 14 residues. Trimming at V came to 6 bases and at J to 1 base, leaving 5 bases not matched to a gene. The germline V gene has CDR1 SGHAT and CDR2 FQDESV (reference sequence). CDR3 bases: TGTGCCAGCAGTTTGACAGGGACGAACACTGAAGCTTTCTTT. It is translated as CASSLTGTNTEAFF.

The rearrangement links TRBV15 to TRBJ1-3, with TRBD1 as a possible D gene (6 bases). Germline V gives CDR1 LNHNV, CDR2 YYDKDF (reference sequence). This CDR3 comprises 15 residues. Trimming shortened V by 9 bases and J by 0 bases, and 15 bases separated the two germline ends. CDR3 amino acids: CATAKGESSGNTIYF. The CDR3 DNA follows: TGTGCCACAGCCAAGGGGGAGAGCTCTGGAAACACCATATATTTT.

V is TRBV6-5 and J is TRBJ1-5; D gene ambiguous. The germline gives CDR1 MNHEY, CDR2 SVGAGI. This CDR3 is 14 amino acids long. With 7 bases removed from V and 7 bases from J, the gap between germline ends came to 17 bases. The DNA of the CDR3 is TGTGCCAGCACACCATCGGGGTCACACCAGCCCCAGCATTTT. It codes for CASTPSGSHQPQHF.

This clone has only one observation. The V and J genes are TRBV6-2 or TRBV6-3 and TRBJ2-7; 8 bases agree with TRBD1. The CDR3 spans 14 residues. Germline CDR1 MNHEY, CDR2 SVGEGT. Trimming removed 2 bases from V and 6 bases from J; junction bases left unmatched: 6. The CDR3 sequence is CASSYAGGKGEQYF. The CDR3 DNA reads as TGTGCCAGCAGTTACGCAGGGGGCAAAGGCGAGCAGTACTTC.

This chain connects TRBV4-2 to TRBJ2-5, with D unclear. The CDR3 is 14 amino acids. Between the trimmed V and J ends, which lost 0 bases and 7 bases, there was a span of 12 bases. Germline lookup yields CDR1 LGHNA and CDR2 YNFKEQ. This chain's CDR3 is CASSQEAAWGTQYF. Here the CDR3 DNA reads TGTGCCAGCAGCCAAGAGGCAGCTTGGGGGACCCAGTACTTC.

The J gene is TRBJ1-2, the V gene TRBV4-3; D possibly corresponds to TRBD1 (5 bases). This CDR3 has 15 residues. V was trimmed by 0 bases and J by 1 base, leaving 9 bases between them. Germline assignment: CDR1 LGHNA and CDR2 YSLEER. This CDR3 reads CASSQEPGGNYGYTF. CDR3 DNA sequence: TGCGCCAGCAGCCAAGAACCGGGGGGTAACTATGGCTACACCTTC.

The chain couples TRBV3-1 (or the pseudogene TRBV3-2) to TRBJ2-3, with TRBD1 as a possible D gene (5 bases). The V end was cut by 1 base, the J end by 4 bases, with 12 bases between. Germline values: CDR1 LGHDT, CDR2 YNNKEL (reference sequence). The CDR3 has 15 residues. The CDR3 loop is CASSQVGVRADTQYF. The CDR3 coding sequence is TGTGCCAGCAGCCAAGTAGGGGTTAGGGCAGATACGCAGTATTTT.

The genes are TRBV28 and TRBJ2-3; D call uncertain. The germline V gene has CDR1 MDHEN and CDR2 SYDVKM. The CDR3 loop spans 14 amino acids. Between the trimmed V and J ends, which lost 4 bases and 2 bases, there was a span of 10 bases. The CDR3 loop is CASSSPGHTDTQYF. Written as DNA, the CDR3 is TGTGCCAGCAGTTCTCCGGGTCACACAGATACGCAGTATTTT.

This clone is a singleton in its sample. The chain is built from TRBV4-1 and TRBJ1-5; D might be TRBD1 (5 bases). Germline V gives CDR1 MGHRA, CDR2 YSYEKL. With 5 bases removed from V and 0 bases from J, the gap between germline ends came to 11 bases. The CDR3 length is 15 residues. In DNA form, the CDR3 reads TGCGCCAGCAGCGAACGGGACGGTAGCAATCAGCCCCAGCATTTT. Its translation is CASSERDGSNQPQHF.

This chain joins TRBV7-2 and TRBJ2-7; 8 bases map to TRBD1. The V and J ends lost 3 bases and 4 bases, in that order; junction bases with no gene match: 5. Germline loops: CDR1 SGHTA, CDR2 FQGNSA. The CDR3 is 14 amino acids. CDR3 protein: CASSFLDRGYEQYF. The CDR3 DNA is TGTGCCAGCAGCTTCCTCGACAGGGGATACGAGCAGTACTTC.